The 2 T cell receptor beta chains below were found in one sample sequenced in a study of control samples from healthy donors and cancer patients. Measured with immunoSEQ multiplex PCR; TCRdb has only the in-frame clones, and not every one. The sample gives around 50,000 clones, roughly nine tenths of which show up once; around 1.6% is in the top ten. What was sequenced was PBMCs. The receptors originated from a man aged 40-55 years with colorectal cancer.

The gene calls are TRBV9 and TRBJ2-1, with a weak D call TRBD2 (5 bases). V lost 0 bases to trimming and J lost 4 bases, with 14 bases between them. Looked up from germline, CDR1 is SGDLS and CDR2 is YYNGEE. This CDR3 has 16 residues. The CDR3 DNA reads TGTGCCAGCAGCGTAGCCTTAGGAGGACGGTACAATGAGCAGTTCTTC. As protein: CASSVALGGRYNEQFF.

The CDR3 is CASSLAGQGIYGANVLTF. In nucleotides, the CDR3 is TGTGCCAGCAGCTTAGCGGGACAGGGTATATACGGGGCCAACGTCCTGACTTTC. The V call is TRBV13, the J call TRBJ2-6; 9 nucleotides align to TRBD1. V dropped 1 base and J dropped 4; count of bases not matched to a gene: 8. Germline lookup yields CDR1 PRHDT and CDR2 FYEKMQ (reference sequence). CDR3 length equals 18 residues.